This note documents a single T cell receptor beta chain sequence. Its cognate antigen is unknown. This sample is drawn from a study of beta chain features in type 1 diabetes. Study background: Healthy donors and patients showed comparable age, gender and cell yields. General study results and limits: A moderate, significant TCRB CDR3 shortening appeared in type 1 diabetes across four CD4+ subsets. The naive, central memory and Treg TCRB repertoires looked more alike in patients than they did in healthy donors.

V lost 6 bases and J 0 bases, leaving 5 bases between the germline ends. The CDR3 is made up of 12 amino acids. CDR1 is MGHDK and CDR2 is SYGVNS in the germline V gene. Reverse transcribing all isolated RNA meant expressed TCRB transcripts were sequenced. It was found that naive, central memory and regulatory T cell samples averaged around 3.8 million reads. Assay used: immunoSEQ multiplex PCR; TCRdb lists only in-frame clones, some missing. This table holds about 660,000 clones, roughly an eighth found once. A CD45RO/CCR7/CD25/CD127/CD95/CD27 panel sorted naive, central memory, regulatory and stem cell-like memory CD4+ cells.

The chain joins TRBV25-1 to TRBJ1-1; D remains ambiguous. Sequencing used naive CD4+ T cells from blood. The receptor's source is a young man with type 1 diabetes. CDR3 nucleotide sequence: TGTGCCAGCAGCATAATGAACACTGAAGCTTTCTTT. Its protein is CASSIMNTEAFF.